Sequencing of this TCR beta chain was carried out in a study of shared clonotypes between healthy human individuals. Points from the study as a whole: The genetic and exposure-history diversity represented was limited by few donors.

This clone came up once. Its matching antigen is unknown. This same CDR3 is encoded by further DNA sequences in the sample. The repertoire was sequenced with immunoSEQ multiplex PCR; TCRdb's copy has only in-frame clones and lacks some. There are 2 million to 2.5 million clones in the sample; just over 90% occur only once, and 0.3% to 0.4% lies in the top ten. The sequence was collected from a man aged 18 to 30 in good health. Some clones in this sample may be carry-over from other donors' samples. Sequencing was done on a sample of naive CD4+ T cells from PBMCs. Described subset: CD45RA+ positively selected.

The CDR3 sequence is CASSMGRVYGYTF. The CDR3, as DNA: TGTGCCAGTAGTATGGGCAGGGTGTATGGCTACACCTTC. The V call is TRBV19, the J call TRBJ1-2; the D gene is possibly TRBD1 (5 bases). The V and J ends lost 3 bases and 5 bases respectively, with 10 bases between them. CDR1 is LNHDA, CDR2 SQIVND, per germline (reference sequence). The CDR3 is 13 residues long.